This passage covers 11 T cell receptor beta chains from one sample sequenced in a study of pediatric ulcerative colitis. The assay was immunoSEQ multiplex PCR, and TCRdb's table has in-frame clones only and misses some. The profile covers about 60,000 clones, with 87% appearing a single time and about 1.5% taken by the ten largest. Sequencing was performed on blood. Receptors were obtained from a boy younger than 18 who was a control in a study of pediatric ulcerative colitis.

V usage is TRBV7-6 and J usage is TRBJ2-3, with 14 bases that match TRBD2. The CDR3 loop spans 19 amino acids. The V gene end was trimmed by 4 bases and the J gene end by 2 bases; junction bases not matched to a gene: 11. The germline V gene encodes CDR1 SGHVS and CDR2 FNYEAQ. The chain's CDR3 is CASSWGLAGAPMPTDTQYF. The CDR3 coding sequence is TGTGCCAGCAGCTGGGGACTAGCGGGGGCCCCCATGCCCACAGATACGCAGTATTTT.

This chain joins TRBV7-8 and TRBJ2-7; 11 bases fit TRBD2. Germline-derived CDR1 and CDR2 are SGHVS and FQNEAQ. The CDR3 consists of 17 residues. Trimming cost V 5 bases and J 0 bases; bases outside gene matches: 9. The CDR3 protein is CASSRESSGGDSYEQYF. The CDR3 DNA is TGTGCCAGCAGCAGAGAGAGTAGCGGGGGGGACTCCTACGAGCAGTACTTC. The full variable domain, rest sourced from reference TRBV7-8 and TRBJ2-7, is GAGVSQSPRYKVAKRGQDVALRCDPISGHVSLFWYQQALGQGPEFLTYFQNEAQLDKSGLPSDRFFAERPEGSVSTLKIQRTQQEDSAVYLCASSRESSGGDSYEQYFGPGTRLTVT.

The gene calls are TRBV27 and TRBJ1-5; D not certain. The CDR3 spans 12 residues. V was cut by 6 bases and J by 7 bases, with 10 bases left in between. Germline V CDR1 and CDR2: MNHEY, SMNVEV (reference sequence). This CDR3 reads CASSTTGQPQHF. CDR3 DNA sequence: TGTGCCAGCAGCACAACTGGCCAGCCCCAGCATTTT.

This clone was seen once. This chain joins TRBV10-3 and TRBJ2-3, with 9 bases lining up with TRBD2. V was clipped by 7 bases and J by 2 bases; unmatched bases: 7. Germline V gene lookup returns CDR1 ENHRY and CDR2 SYGVKD. The CDR3 consists of 15 residues. The CDR3 loop is CAITIAGAHTDTQYF. Here the CDR3 DNA reads TGTGCCATCACTATAGCGGGGGCCCACACAGATACGCAGTATTTT.

The rearrangement joins TRBV6-5 to TRBJ1-5, with D uncertain. Germline-derived CDR1 and CDR2 are MNHEY and SVGAGI. V was shortened by 5 bases and J by 3 bases, with 11 bases between the two germline ends. This CDR3 region has 14 residues. CDR3 in amino acids: CASSRSGVNQPQHF. CDR3 nucleotide sequence: TGTGCCAGCAGTCGGTCAGGAGTCAATCAGCCCCAGCATTTT.

The V call is TRBV28, the J call TRBJ2-3; tentatively, D is TRBD2 (6 bases). V was pared by 6 bases and J by 0 bases, with 13 bases between. In germline, CDR1 is MDHEN, CDR2 SYDVKM. CDR3 length equals 15 residues. CDR3 nucleotides: TGTGCCAGCAGGGGACTTAAACTTAGCACAGATACGCAGTATTTT. It is translated as CASRGLKLSTDTQYF.

The gene calls are TRBV12-5 and TRBJ1-2; D is unclear. V was shortened by 2 bases and J by 2 bases, with 6 bases between the two germline ends. In germline, CDR1 is LGHNT, CDR2 FRNRAP. The CDR3 is made up of 13 amino acids. CDR3 protein: CASGLPRNYGYTF. Written as DNA, the CDR3 is TGTGCTAGTGGTTTGCCCAGGAACTATGGCTACACCTTC.

The rearrangement joins TRBV29-1 to TRBJ2-5, with TRBD1 identical over 7 bases. The CDR3 consists of 15 residues. Trimming at V came to 4 bases and at J to 5 bases, leaving 13 bases not matched to a gene. Per the germline V gene, CDR1 is SQVTM and CDR2 is ANQGSEA. The CDR3 loop reads CSVGALRGTGETQYF. In DNA, the CDR3 is TGCAGCGTTGGAGCCCTCAGGGGGACGGGGGAGACCCAGTACTTC.

The genes are TRBV4-3 and TRBJ2-5, with TRBD2 matching over 11 bases. This CDR3 comprises 17 residues. Germline V gene sequence: CDR1 LGHNA, CDR2 YSLEER. Losses at the gene ends were 1 base for V and 2 bases for J; bases not matched to a gene: 6. The CDR3 loop is CASSQGSLAGVQETQYF. The DNA for the CDR3 is TGCGCCAGCAGCCAAGGCTCACTAGCGGGGGTTCAAGAGACCCAGTACTTC.

The chain recombines TRBV6-1 with TRBJ1-4; D is uncertain. Germline V gene data show CDR1 as MNHNS and CDR2 as SASEGT. V was clipped by 6 bases and J by 4 bases, with 15 bases between them. The CDR3 loop spans 15 amino acids. The CDR3: CASSLVGVINEKLFF. The CDR3 region has the DNA TGTGCCAGCAGCCTTGTTGGGGTTATTAATGAAAAACTGTTTTTT.

This rearrangement joins TRBV6-6 to TRBJ2-7; D may be TRBD2 (6 bases). Deletions cut 4 bases from V and 3 bases from J, with 16 bases between. The CDR3 is made up of 15 amino acids. Germline V gives CDR1 MNHNY, CDR2 SVGAGI (reference sequence). The CDR3: CASSSDRGLIYEQYF. The CDR3 coding sequence is TGTGCCAGCAGTTCCGATCGGGGACTGATCTACGAGCAGTACTTC.